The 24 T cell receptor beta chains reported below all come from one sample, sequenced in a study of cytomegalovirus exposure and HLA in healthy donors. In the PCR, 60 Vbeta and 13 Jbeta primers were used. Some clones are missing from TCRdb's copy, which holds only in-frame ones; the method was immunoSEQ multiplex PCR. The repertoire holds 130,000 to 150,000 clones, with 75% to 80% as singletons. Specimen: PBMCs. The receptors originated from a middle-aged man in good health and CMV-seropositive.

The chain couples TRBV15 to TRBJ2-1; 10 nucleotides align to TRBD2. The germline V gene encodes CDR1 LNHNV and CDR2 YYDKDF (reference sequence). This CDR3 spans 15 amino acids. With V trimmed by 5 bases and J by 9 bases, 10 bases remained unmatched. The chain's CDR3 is CATSPGTSALREQFF. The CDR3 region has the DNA TGTGCCACCAGCCCCGGGACTAGCGCACTACGTGAGCAGTTCTTC.

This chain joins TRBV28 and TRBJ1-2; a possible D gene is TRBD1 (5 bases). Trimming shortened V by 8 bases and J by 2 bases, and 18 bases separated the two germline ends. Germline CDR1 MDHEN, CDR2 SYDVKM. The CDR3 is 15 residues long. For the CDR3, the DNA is TGTGCCAGCCAAAACGGGGGGTCGGAGAACTATGGCTACACCTTC. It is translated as CASQNGGSENYGYTF.

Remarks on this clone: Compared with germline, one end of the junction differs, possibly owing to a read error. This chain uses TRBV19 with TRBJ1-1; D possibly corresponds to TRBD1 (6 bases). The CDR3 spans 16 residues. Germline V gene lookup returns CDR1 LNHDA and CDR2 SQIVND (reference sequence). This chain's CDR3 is CASSIPQGTMNIEAFF. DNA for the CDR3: TGTGCCAGTAGTATCCCACAGGGTACTATGAACATTGAAGCTTTCTTT.

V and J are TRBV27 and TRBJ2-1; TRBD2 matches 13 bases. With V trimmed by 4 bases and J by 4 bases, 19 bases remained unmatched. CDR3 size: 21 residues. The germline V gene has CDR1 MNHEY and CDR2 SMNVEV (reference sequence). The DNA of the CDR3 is TGTGCCAGCAGTTCGAGACGATCCGGGACTAGCGGGACAACCTATTACAATGAGCAGTTCTTC. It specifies CASSSRRSGTSGTTYYNEQFF.

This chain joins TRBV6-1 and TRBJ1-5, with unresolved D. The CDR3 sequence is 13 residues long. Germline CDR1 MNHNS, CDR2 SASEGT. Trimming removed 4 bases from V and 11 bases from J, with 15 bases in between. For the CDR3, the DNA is TGTGCCAGCAGTGTGGGAGGGCCGGGAGCCCAGCATTTT. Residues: CASSVGGPGAQHF.

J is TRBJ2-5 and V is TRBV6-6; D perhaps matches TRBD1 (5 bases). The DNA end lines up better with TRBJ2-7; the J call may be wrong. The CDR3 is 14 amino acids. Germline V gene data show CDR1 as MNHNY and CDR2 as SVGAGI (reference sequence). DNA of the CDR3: TGTGCCAGCAATGACCAGGGTGGCTTCTACGAGCAGTACTTC. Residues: CASNDQGGFYEQYF.

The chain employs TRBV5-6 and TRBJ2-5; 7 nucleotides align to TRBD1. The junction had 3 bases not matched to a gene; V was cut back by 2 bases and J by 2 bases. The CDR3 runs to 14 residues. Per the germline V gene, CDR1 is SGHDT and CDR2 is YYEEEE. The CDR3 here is CASSFGTVQETQYF. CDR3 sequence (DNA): TGTGCCAGCAGCTTTGGGACAGTACAAGAGACCCAGTACTTC.

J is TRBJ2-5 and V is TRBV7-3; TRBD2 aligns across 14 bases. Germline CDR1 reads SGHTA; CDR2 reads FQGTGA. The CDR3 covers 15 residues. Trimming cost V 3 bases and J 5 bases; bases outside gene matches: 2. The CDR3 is CASSLGLAGVETQYF. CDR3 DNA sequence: TGTGCCAGCAGCTTGGGACTAGCGGGGGTTGAGACCCAGTACTTC.

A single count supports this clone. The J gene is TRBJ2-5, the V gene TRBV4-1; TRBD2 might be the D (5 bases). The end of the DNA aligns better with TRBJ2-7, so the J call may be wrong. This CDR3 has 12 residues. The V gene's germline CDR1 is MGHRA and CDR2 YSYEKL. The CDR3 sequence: CASSHAGYEQYF. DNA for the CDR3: TGCGCCAGCAGCCACGCGGGCTACGAGCAGTACTTC.

The CDR3 nucleotides read TGTGCCAGCAGTTACTCGACAGCTGAAAAACTGTTTTTT. Its translation is CASSYSTAEKLFF. The chain has TRBV6-5 and TRBJ1-4; TRBD1 is a possible D gene (5 bases). The CDR3 loop spans 13 amino acids. In germline, CDR1 is MNHEY, CDR2 SVGAGI. Trimming left V 0 bases short and J 7 bases short, with 6 bases between.

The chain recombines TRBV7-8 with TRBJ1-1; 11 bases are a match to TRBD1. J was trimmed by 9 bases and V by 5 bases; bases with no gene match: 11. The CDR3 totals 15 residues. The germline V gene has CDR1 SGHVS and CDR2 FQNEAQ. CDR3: CASSPRRDRGFQAFF. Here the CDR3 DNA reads TGTGCCAGCAGCCCGCGCCGGGACAGGGGGTTCCAAGCTTTCTTT.

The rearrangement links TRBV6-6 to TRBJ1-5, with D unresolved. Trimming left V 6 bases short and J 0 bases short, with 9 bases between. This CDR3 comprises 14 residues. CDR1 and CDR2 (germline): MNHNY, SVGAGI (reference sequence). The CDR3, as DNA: TGTGCCAGCAGGGAGGACCTTAGCAATCAGCCCCAGCATTTT. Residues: CASREDLSNQPQHF.

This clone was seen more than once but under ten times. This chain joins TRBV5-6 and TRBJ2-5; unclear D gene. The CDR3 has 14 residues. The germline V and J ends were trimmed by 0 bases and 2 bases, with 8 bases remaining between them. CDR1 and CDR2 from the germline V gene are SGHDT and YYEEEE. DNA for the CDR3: TGTGCCAGCAGCTTGGCCTCACAGCAAGAGACCCAGTACTTC. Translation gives CASSLASQQETQYF.

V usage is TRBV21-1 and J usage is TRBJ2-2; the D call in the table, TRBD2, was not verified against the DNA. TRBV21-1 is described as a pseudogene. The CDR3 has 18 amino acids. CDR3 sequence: CASSKARGKPPNTGELFF. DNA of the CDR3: TGTGCCAGCAGCAAAGCACGGGGAAAACCACCGAACACCGGGGAGCTGTTTTTT.

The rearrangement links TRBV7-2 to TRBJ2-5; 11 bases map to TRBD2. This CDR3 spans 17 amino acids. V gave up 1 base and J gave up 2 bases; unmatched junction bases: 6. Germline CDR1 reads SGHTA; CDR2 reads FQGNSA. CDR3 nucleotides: TGTGCCAGCAGCTTAGGGATAGCGGGAGGGCAACAAGAGACCCAGTACTTC. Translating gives CASSLGIAGGQQETQYF.

The CDR3 coding sequence is TGTGCCAGCAGCCACCTTACCCAGAGCAGGGGTCACGGCTACACCTTC. Translation: CASSHLTQSRGHGYTF. J is TRBJ1-2 and V is TRBV7-2, with TRBD1 as a possible D gene (6 bases). CDR1 and CDR2 from the germline V gene are SGHTA and FQGNSA. V was shortened by 5 bases and J by 8 bases, with 24 bases between the two germline ends. The CDR3 sequence is 16 residues long.

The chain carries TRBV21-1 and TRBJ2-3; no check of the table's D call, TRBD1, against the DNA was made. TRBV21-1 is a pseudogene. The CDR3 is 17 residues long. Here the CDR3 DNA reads TGTGCCAGCAGCAAAGACAGTGGCCTCGGCCGTGCAGATACGCAGTATTTT. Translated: CASSKDSGLGRADTQYF.

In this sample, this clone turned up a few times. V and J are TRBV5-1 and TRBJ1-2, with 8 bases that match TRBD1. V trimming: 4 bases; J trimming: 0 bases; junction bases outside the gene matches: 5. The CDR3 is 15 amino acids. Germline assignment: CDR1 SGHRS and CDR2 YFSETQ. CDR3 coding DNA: TGCGCCAGCAGCGTAGGACAGGGCACTAACTATGGCTACACCTTC. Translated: CASSVGQGTNYGYTF.

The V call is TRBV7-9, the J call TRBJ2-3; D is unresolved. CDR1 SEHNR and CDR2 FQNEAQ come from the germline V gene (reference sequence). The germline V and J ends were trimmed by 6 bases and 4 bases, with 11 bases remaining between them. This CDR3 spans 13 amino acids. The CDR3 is CASRHPAADTQYF. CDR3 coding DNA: TGTGCCAGCAGACACCCCGCGGCAGATACGCAGTATTTT.

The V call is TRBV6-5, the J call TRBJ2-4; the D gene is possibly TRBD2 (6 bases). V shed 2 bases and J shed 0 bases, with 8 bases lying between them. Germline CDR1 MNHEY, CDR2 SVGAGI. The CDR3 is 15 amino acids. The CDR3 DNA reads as TGTGCCAGCAGTTACGGAGGGCTAGCCAAAAACATTCAGTACTTC. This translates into CASSYGGLAKNIQYF.

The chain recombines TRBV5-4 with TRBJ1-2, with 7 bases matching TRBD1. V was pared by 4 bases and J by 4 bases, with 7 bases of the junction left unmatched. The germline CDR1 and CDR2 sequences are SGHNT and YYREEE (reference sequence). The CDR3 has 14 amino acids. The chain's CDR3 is CASSVTGTVYGYTF. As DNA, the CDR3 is TGTGCCAGCAGCGTAACCGGGACAGTCTATGGCTACACCTTC.

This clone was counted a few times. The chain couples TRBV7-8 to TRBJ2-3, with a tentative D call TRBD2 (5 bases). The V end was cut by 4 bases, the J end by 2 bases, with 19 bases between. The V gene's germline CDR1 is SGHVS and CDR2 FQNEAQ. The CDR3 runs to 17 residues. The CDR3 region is CASSSYGRRTVTDTQYF. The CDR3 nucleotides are TGTGCCAGCAGCTCTTATGGCCGCCGGACTGTCACAGATACGCAGTATTTT.

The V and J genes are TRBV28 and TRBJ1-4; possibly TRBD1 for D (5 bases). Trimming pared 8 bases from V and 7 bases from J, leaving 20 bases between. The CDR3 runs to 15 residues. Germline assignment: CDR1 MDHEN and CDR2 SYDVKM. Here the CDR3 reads CASQALTGTGEKLFF. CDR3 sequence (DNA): TGTGCCAGCCAAGCCTTAACAGGAACGGGTGAAAAACTGTTTTTT.

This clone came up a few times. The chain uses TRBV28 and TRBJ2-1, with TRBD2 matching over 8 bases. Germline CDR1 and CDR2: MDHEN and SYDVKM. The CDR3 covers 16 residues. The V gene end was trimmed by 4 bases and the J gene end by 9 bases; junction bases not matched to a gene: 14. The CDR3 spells CASSSGGVRNRVEQFF. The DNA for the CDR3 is TGTGCCAGCAGTTCGGGGGGGGTCCGAAACAGGGTTGAGCAGTTCTTC.